This T cell receptor (beta chain) was recovered during a study of monozygotic twins with inflammatory bowel disease. From the 5' RACE reads, TCRdb lists one entry per CDR3 protein and no DNA. This repertoire includes some 170,000 distinct CDR3 sequences. The CDR3 extends over 14 amino acids. Germline CDR1 reads DFQATT; CDR2 reads SNEGSKA (reference sequence). The receptor comes from a human donor with ulcerative colitis or Crohn's disease, or a healthy co-twin of an affected twin (not recorded which). The specimen sequenced was blood. V and J are TRBV20-1 and TRBJ1-6. CDR3 region: CSISDRAGNSPLHF.